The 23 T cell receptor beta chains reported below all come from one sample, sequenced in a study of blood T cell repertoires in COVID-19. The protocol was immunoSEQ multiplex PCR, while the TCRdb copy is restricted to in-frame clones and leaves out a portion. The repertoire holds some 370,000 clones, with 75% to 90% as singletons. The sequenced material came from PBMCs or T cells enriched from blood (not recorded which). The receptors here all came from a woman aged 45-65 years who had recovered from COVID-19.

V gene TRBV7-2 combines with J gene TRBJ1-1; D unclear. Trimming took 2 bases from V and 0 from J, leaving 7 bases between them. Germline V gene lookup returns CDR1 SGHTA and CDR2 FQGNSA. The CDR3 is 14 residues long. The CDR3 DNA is TGTGCCAGCAGCTTATACAGTATGAACACTGAAGCTTTCTTT. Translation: CASSLYSMNTEAFF.

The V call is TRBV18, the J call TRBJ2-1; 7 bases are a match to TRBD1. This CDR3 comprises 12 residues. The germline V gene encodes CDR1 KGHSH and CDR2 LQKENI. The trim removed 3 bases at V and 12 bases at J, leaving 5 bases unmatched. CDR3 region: CASSPQGDRQFF. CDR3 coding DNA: TGTGCCAGCTCACCTCAAGGGGACAGGCAGTTCTTC.

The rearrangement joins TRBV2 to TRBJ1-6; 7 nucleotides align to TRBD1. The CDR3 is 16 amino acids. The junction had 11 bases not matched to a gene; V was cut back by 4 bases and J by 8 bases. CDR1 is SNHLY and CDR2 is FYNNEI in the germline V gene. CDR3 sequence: CASSAQGLGYDSPLHF. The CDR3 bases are TGTGCCAGCAGTGCACAGGGGCTGGGGTACGATTCACCCCTCCACTTT.

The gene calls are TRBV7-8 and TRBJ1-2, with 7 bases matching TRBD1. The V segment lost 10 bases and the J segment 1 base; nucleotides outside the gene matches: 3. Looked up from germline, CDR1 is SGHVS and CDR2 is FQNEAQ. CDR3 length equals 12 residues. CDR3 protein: CATTGDNYGYTF. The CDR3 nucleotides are TGTGCCACTACAGGGGATAACTATGGCTACACCTTC.

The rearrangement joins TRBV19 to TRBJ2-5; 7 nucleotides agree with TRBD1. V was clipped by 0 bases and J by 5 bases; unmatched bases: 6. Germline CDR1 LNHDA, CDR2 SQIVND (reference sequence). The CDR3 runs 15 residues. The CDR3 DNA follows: TGTGCCAGTAGTATAGACACGACAGGGTCGGAGACCCAGTACTTC. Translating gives CASSIDTTGSETQYF.

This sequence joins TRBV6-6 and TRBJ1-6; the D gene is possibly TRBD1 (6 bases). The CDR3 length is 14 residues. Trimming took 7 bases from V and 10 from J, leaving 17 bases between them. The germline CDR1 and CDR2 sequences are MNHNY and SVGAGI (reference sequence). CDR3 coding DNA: TGTGCCAGCACCGCAGGGGATCGGTGGTCACCCCTCCACTTT. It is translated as CASTAGDRWSPLHF.

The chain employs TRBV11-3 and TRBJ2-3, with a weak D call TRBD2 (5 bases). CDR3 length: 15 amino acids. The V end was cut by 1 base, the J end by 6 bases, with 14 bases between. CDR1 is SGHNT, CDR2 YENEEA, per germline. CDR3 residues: CASSLARGGIDTQYF. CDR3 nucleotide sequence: TGTGCCAGCAGCTTAGCCCGGGGTGGGATCGATACGCAGTATTTT.

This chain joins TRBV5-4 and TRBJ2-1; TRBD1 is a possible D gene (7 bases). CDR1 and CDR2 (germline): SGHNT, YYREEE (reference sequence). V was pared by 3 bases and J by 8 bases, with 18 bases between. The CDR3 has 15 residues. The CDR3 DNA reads TGTGCCAGCAGCTCCCCCCTCAGGGGGGCACATGAGCAGTTCTTC. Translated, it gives CASSSPLRGAHEQFF.

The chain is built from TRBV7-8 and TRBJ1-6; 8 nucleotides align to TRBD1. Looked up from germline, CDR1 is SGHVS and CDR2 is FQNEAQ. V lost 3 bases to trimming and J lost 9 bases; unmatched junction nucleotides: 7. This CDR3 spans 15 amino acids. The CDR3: CASSLGQERRSPLHF. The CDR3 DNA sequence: TGTGCCAGCAGCTTGGGACAGGAGCGGCGTTCACCCCTCCACTTT. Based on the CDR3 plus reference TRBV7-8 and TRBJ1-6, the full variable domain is GAGVSQSPRYKVAKRGQDVALRCDPISGHVSLFWYQQALGQGPEFLTYFQNEAQLDKSGLPSDRFFAERPEGSVSTLKIQRTQQEDSAVYLCASSLGQERRSPLHFGNGTRLTVT.

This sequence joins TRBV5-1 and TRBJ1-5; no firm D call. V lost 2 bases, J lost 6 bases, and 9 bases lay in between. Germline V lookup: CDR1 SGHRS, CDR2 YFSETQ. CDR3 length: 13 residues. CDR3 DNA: TGCGCCAGCAGCTTAAGAGGGTTTCAGCCCCAGCATTTT. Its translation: CASSLRGFQPQHF.

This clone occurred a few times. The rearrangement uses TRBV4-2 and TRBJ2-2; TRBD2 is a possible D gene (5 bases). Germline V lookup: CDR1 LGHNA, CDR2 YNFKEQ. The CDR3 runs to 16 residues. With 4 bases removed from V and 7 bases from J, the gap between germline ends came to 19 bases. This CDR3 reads CASSRGGIIDSGELFF. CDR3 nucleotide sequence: TGTGCCAGCAGCCGAGGAGGAATAATAGATAGCGGGGAGCTGTTTTTT.

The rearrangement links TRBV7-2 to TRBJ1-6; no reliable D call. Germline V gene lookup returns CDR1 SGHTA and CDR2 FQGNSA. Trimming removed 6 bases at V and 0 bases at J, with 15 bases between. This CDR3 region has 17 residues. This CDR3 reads CASRSTPLSSYNSPLHF. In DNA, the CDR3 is TGTGCCAGCAGATCCACACCCTTAAGCTCCTATAATTCACCCCTCCACTTT. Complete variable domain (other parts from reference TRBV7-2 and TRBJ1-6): GAGVSQSPSNKVTEKGKDVELRCDPISGHTALYWYRQSLGQGLEFLIYFQGNSAPDKSGLPSDRFSAERTGGSVSTLTIQRTQQEDSAVYLCASRSTPLSSYNSPLHFGNGTRLTVT.

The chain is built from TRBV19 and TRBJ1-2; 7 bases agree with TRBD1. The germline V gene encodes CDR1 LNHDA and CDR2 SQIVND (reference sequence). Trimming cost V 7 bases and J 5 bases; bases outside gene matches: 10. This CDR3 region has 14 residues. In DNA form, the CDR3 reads TGTGCCAGTACCAGGGAAAGGGGGCGGTATGGCTACACCTTC. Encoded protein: CASTRERGRYGYTF.

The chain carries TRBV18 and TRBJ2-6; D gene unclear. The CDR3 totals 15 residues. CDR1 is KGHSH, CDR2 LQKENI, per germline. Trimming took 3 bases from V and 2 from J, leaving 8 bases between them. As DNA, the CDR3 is TGTGCCAGCTCACCCCCTCAGGCTGGGGCCAACGTCCTGACTTTC. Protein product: CASSPPQAGANVLTF.

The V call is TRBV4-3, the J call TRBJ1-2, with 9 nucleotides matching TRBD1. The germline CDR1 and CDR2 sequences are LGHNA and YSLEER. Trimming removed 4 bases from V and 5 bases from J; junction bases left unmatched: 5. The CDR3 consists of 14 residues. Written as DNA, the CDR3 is TGCGCCAGCAGCCGAGTGGGGACAGGGTATGGCTACACCTTC. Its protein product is CASSRVGTGYGYTF.

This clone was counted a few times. CDR3 amino acids: CASRGQGANYGYTF. CDR3 nucleotides: TGTGCCAGCAGGGGACAGGGAGCCAACTATGGCTACACCTTC. The genes are TRBV4-2 and TRBJ1-2; 9 positions agree with TRBD1. V was pared by 6 bases and J by 2 bases, with 4 bases of the junction left unmatched. There are 14 residues in the CDR3. Germline V lookup: CDR1 LGHNA, CDR2 YNFKEQ.

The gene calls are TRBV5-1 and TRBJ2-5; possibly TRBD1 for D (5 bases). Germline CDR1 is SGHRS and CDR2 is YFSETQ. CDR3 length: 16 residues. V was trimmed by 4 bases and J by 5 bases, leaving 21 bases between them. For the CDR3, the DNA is TGCGCCAGCAGCCCCCTCGCCAGGACATTTGTGGAGACCCAGTACTTC. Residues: CASSPLARTFVETQYF.

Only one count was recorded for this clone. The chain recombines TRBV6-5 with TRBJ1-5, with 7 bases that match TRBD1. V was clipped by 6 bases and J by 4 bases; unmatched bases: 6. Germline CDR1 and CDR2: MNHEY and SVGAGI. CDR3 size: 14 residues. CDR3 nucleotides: TGTGCCAGCAGGCGACAGGGATGGAATCAGCCCCAGCATTTT. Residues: CASRRQGWNQPQHF.

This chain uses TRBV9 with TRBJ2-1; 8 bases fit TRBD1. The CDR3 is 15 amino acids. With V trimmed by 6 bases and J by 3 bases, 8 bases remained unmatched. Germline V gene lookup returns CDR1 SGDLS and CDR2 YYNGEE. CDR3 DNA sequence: TGTGCCAGCACCCTCGGACAGGGCGGCTACAATGAGCAGTTCTTC. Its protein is CASTLGQGGYNEQFF.

CDR3 nucleotide sequence: TGTGCCAGCAGCTTATTAAGTCGGGGAAGAAGGGCCACTGAAGCTTTCTTT. Translating gives CASSLLSRGRRATEAFF. V usage is TRBV7-2 and J usage is TRBJ1-1; D is ambiguous. V lost 2 bases to trimming and J lost 4 bases, with 20 bases between them. Germline V CDR1 and CDR2: SGHTA, FQGNSA. The CDR3 is 17 residues long.

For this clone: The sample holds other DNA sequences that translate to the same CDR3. The chain's CDR3 is CASSTGGGYTF. In DNA, the CDR3 is TGTGCCAGCAGTACAGGAGGGGGCTACACCTTC. This chain connects TRBV6-6 to TRBJ1-2; TRBD1 might be the D (5 bases). This CDR3 is 11 amino acids long. Trimming removed 5 bases at V and 8 bases at J, with 9 bases between. Germline assignment: CDR1 MNHNY and CDR2 SVGAGI (reference sequence).

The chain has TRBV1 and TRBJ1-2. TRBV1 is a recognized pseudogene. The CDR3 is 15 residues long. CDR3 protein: CTSSQGRVSRYGYTF. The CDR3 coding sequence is TGCACCAGCAGCCAAGGGAGGGTCTCTAGGTATGGCTACACCTTC.

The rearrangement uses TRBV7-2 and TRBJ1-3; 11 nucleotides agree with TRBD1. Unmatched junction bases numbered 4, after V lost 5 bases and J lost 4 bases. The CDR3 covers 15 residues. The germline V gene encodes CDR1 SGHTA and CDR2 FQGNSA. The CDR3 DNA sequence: TGTGCCAGCAGCCGGACAGGGGGCGCGGGAAACACCATATATTTT. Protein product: CASSRTGGAGNTIYF.